This T cell receptor (beta chain) was identified in a study of CD8+ T cells in alopecia areata (dated by TCRdb to between 2018 and 2020). In the study overall: Treated patients were enrolled in an open-label pilot trial of oral tofacitinib, 5 to 10 mg twice daily, for moderate-to-severe alopecia areata. The SALT score, which quantifies the percentage of affected scalp surface area, was used to measure disease severity in treated patients. Scalp tissue and sorted CD4+ and CD8+ peripheral blood T cells from patchy and totalis/universalis alopecia areata patients and from healthy controls were covered by human TCRbeta sequencing. immunoSEQ multiplex PCR using 35 Vbeta forward primers and 13 Jbeta reverse primers was used to amplify TCRbeta CDR3 regions. RNA came from the PAXgene miRNA kit for fixed scalp, the miRNeasy kit for PBMCs, and the RNeasy kit for mouse skin. Patients received tofacitinib for 6 to 18 months and were then followed off drug for 6 months to check for delayed response and recurrence. Scalp clonality was compared across normal scalp (n=4), patchy alopecia areata scalp (n=8), and alopecia totalis/universalis scalp (n=8). Patients on tofacitinib were biopsied at baseline and after 4 and 24 weeks of treatment, and several of the patients also had a later scalp biopsy. In both human patients and the C3H/HeJ mouse model, the study applied high-throughput TCRbeta sequencing to look at T cell clonal expansion in alopecia areata. The research as a whole found: Unlike mouse skin, which is dominated by gammadelta T cells, normal human skin has resident alphabeta T cells that are also sequenced, and this complicates analysis of the scalp TCR repertoire. The treated cohort was small, with a single nonresponder, so links between baseline CD8+ expansion and response need larger studies. Compared with normal scalp, lesional scalp had higher clonality and more expanded CD8+ clones, particularly in alopecia totalis/universalis, a pattern that suggests antigenic drive. Scalp clonality and the number of expanded CD8+ clones among the top 100 scalp clones were significantly decreased by tofacitinib. Compared with mice, TCR sequences shared between patients were less clear, possibly partly because of HLA diversity across the patient population. During tofacitinib treatment, many expanded lesional clones stuck around in both scalp and blood, and this persistence may partly explain why relapse happens after treatment is stopped.

Explained via the paper, the time point label denotes: 20 to 30 weeks on oral tofacitinib. The sample's treatment or condition label is to be understood as: oral pan-JAK inhibitor, 5-10 mg twice daily. Lesional scalp punch biopsies and peripheral blood were collected from alopecia areata patients. After PBMCs were isolated by density centrifugation and stained for CD3, CD4 and CD8, a FACSAria was used to sort CD4+ and CD8+ T cells. Remarks on this clone: Its antigen remains unidentified. Per-base qualities were not stored, and no clone one base away is much larger.

The library was built by means of the immunoSEQ multiplex PCR assay. RNA was extracted from all samples and reverse transcribed into cDNA as template for TCR sequencing. First-strand cDNA was synthesized using SuperScript III with a 2:1 mix of oligo-dT and random hexamers. Amplification bias was assessed with a synthetic immune receptor repertoire, and residual bias was removed computationally. The study's own analysis went as follows. After raw reads were preprocessed to remove errors, the CDR3 was defined following IMGT conventions as running from the conserved cysteine to phenylalanine. To get clonality, Shannon entropy was normalized by log2 of the number of productive unique TCRs and the result was subtracted from 1. Scalp TCRbeta sequences were cross-referenced with sorted blood CD4 and CD8 repertoires so that the CD4 or CD8 identity of scalp clones could be inferred. TCRdb's version of the immuneACCESS table is confined to in-frame rearrangements and falls short of the full clone set. An unresolved V gene accounts for under half of the shortfall where checked; the remainder is of unknown origin. V and J calls and clone size are given by that table; D and trimming were obtained from the DNA. This sample holds approximately 280,000 clones; roughly 60% were observed only once. The ten largest clones add up to under 2% of the sample.

The germline V gene encodes CDR1 MDHEN and CDR2 SYDVKM. V is cut by 2 bases and J by 1 base, and the space between the germline ends is 14 bases. The CDR3 numbers 16 residues from cysteine through phenylalanine. Just CDR3 DNA is preserved here, 48 bases in frame from base 1. The rearranged segments are TRBV28 and TRBJ1-1, with TRBD1 as a weak D call on 5 bases. This specimen was CD4+ T cells sorted from blood, taken at week 24, from a patient treated with tofacitinib. This clonotype originated in a human donor with alopecia areata. The CDR3 region: CASSLIVGTANTEAFF. DNA sequence: TGTGCCAGCAGTTTAATTGTAGGGACGGCGAACACTGAAGCTTTCTTT.